These T cell receptor beta chains were read from a single sample in a study of radiotherapy plus CTLA-4 blockade in lung cancer. Clones were sequenced by immunoSEQ multiplex PCR, and TCRdb holds only the in-frame ones, with some missing. Of roughly 90,000 clones listed, 88% are singletons. The sample here was peripheral blood, taken from a patient treated with radiotherapy plus ipilimumab. The receptors derive from a human donor with non-small cell lung cancer that progressed on radiotherapy plus ipilimumab. CDR3s include the opening cysteine and the closing phenylalanine or tryptophan. D genes are given only for firm matches. Not all rows give a size; the values are once, few, many and, for expanded clones, a class.

clone size | J gene | V gene | D gene | CDR3 DNA | CDR3 protein
NA | TRBJ2-7 | TRBV6-1 | NA | TGTGCCAGCAGCGTCAGTTGGAACGTCCCCCGGTGGCAGTACTTC | CASSVSWNVPRWQYF
NA | TRBJ2-5 | TRBV2 | TRBD1 | TGTGCCAGCAGTGAGAGGACAGGGTATCAAGAGACCCAGTACTTC | CASSERTGYQETQYF
NA | TRBJ1-1 | TRBV29-1 | NA | TGCAGCGTTGGGACGGTGAACACTGAAGCTTTCTTT | CSVGTVNTEAFF
NA | TRBJ1-3 | TRBV7-6 | TRBD1 | TGTGCCAGCAGCATCCGGACAGGGTCGGGAAACACCATATATTTT | CASSIRTGSGNTIYF
NA | TRBJ1-2 | TRBV13 | NA | TGTGCCAGCAGCGCCTTTGACAACTATGGCTACACCTTC | CASSAFDNYGYTF
many | TRBJ1-1 | TRBV6-6 | NA | TGTGCCAGCAGCCAAGGGATACAGAGCTTGAACACTGAAGCTTTCTTT | CASSQGIQSLNTEAFF
NA | TRBJ2-1 | TRBV5-5 | NA | TGTGCCAGCAGCTTAGGACACAATGAGCAGTTCTTC | CASSLGHNEQFF
NA | TRBJ2-1 | TRBV4-2 | NA | TGTGCCAGCAGCCAAGATAGACGGTACAATGAGCAGTTCTTC | CASSQDRRYNEQFF
NA | TRBJ2-5 | TRBV2 | NA | TGTGCCAGCAGTTGGGACAACCAAGAGACCCAGTACTTC | CASSWDNQETQYF
NA | TRBJ1-3 | TRBV9 | NA | TGTGCCAGCAGCGGGGTATTTGGAAACACCATATATTTT | CASSGVFGNTIYF
NA | TRBJ1-2 | TRBV15 | NA | TGTGCCACCAGCTATGACAGGAACTATGGCTACACCTTC | CATSYDRNYGYTF
NA | TRBJ2-7 | TRBV6-6 | TRBD2 | TGTGCCAGCAGTTCCCGACTAGCGGGAGGGCTCCACGAGCAGTACTTC | CASSSRLAGGLHEQYF
NA | TRBJ1-5 | TRBV2 | NA | TGTGCCAGCAGTGGTACCGGGAGGATTCAGCCCCAGCATTTT | CASSGTGRIQPQHF
NA | TRBJ2-7 | TRBV6-5 | NA | TGTGCCACCGTCCACGCCTACGAGCAGTACTTC | CATVHAYEQYF
few | TRBJ1-3 | TRBV21-1 | NA | TGTGCCAGCAGCCGACGGGACATCGGAAACACCATATATTTT | CASSRRDIGNTIYF
NA | TRBJ1-1 | TRBV27 | NA | TGTGCCAGCAGTTTGGAGACAGGGAACACTGAAGCTTTCTTT | CASSLETGNTEAFF
NA | TRBJ2-7 | TRBV9 | NA | TGTGCCAGCAGCGTGGCTGGTGGTAGTGGGTCAGGGGAGCAGTACTTC | CASSVAGGSGSGEQYF